A selection of T cell receptor beta chains follows, all from one sample in a study of shared clonotypes between healthy human individuals. The data were produced by immunoSEQ multiplex PCR, yet TCRdb's version contains in-frame clones alone and is incomplete. The sample shows hundreds of thousands of clones, 73% of them seen only once. The material sequenced was memory CD4+ T cells sorted from blood. The receptors were gathered from a woman younger than 45 in good health. Each CDR3 is given with its conserved first and last residue. Fields, in order: clone size, J gene, V gene, CDR3 length, D gene, CDR3 DNA, CDR3 protein. The D gene is left open where the match is weak. Some rows have no size entry. The others give once, few or many, or a class for an expanded clone.

clone size: .; J gene: TRBJ2-1; V gene: TRBV19; CDR3 length: 14; D gene: TRBD1; CDR3 DNA: TGTGCCAGTAGTGTGGGGACAGAGTACAATGAGCAGTTCTTC; CDR3 protein: CASSVGTEYNEQFF
clone size: .; J gene: TRBJ2-7; V gene: TRBV4-2; CDR3 length: 15; D gene: .; CDR3 DNA: TGTGCCAGCAGCCAAGTAAAGACAACTACCTACGAGCAGTACTTC; CDR3 protein: CASSQVKTTTYEQYF
clone size: .; J gene: TRBJ2-3; V gene: TRBV28; CDR3 length: 16; D gene: .; CDR3 DNA: TGTGCCAGCAGTCGACATAGGGGGGGAGGCACAGATACGCAGTATTTT; CDR3 protein: CASSRHRGGGTDTQYF
clone size: .; J gene: TRBJ1-2; V gene: TRBV28; CDR3 length: 16; D gene: TRBD1; CDR3 DNA: TGTGCCAGCAGTTTTAACTTCCAGGGGGATAACTATGGCTACACCTTC; CDR3 protein: CASSFNFQGDNYGYTF
clone size: .; J gene: TRBJ2-2; V gene: TRBV4-2; CDR3 length: 20; D gene: .; CDR3 DNA: TGTGCCAGCAGCCAAGTTAGGGGGGGACCCGGGACAGCAAACACCGGGGAGCTGTTTTTT; CDR3 protein: CASSQVRGGPGTANTGELFF
clone size: few; J gene: TRBJ1-5; V gene: TRBV15; CDR3 length: 13; D gene: .; CDR3 DNA: TGTGCCACCAGCGAAACGAGGGATCAGCCCCAGCATTTT; CDR3 protein: CATSETRDQPQHF
clone size: .; J gene: TRBJ2-3; V gene: TRBV5-4; CDR3 length: 14; D gene: .; CDR3 DNA: TGTGCCAGCAGCTCCGGAGGTCTAGAGGATACGCAGTATTTT; CDR3 protein: CASSSGGLEDTQYF
clone size: once; J gene: TRBJ2-7; V gene: TRBV29-1; CDR3 length: 13; D gene: .; CDR3 DNA: TGCAGCGTTGAGACGGTGGGGTCAGGGGAGCAGTACTTC; CDR3 protein: CSVETVGSGEQYF
clone size: few; J gene: TRBJ2-3; V gene: TRBV5-1; CDR3 length: 14; D gene: .; CDR3 DNA: TGCGCCAGCAGCTATGGGACGGTGGGAGATACGCAGTATTTT; CDR3 protein: CASSYGTVGDTQYF
clone size: .; J gene: TRBJ2-5; V gene: TRBV5-1; CDR3 length: 15; D gene: TRBD1; CDR3 DNA: TGCGCCAGCAGCTCGGATCACAGGGGGAGGGAGACCCAGTACTTC; CDR3 protein: CASSSDHRGRETQYF
clone size: .; J gene: TRBJ1-6; V gene: TRBV6-1; CDR3 length: 12; D gene: .; CDR3 DNA: TGTGCCAGCGGGTCGACTAACTCACCCCTCCACTTT; CDR3 protein: CASGSTNSPLHF
clone size: .; J gene: TRBJ2-1; V gene: TRBV28; CDR3 length: 18; D gene: TRBD2; CDR3 DNA: TGTGCCAGCAGTCCCAGATGGGGCGCGGGGGGAAGTCCGGGTGAGCAGTTCTTC; CDR3 protein: CASSPRWGAGGSPGEQFF
clone size: .; J gene: TRBJ2-3; V gene: TRBV19; CDR3 length: 16; D gene: TRBD2; CDR3 DNA: TGTGCCAGTAGAAGTCTCACTAGCGGGAGTGGTGATACGCAGTATTTT; CDR3 protein: CASRSLTSGSGDTQYF
clone size: once; J gene: TRBJ1-1; V gene: TRBV25-1; CDR3 length: 14; D gene: .; CDR3 DNA: TGTGCCAGCAGTGAATTGGGGGGTACCACTGAAGCTTTCTTT; CDR3 protein: CASSELGGTTEAFF
clone size: few; J gene: TRBJ2-5; V gene: TRBV5-5; CDR3 length: 14; D gene: .; CDR3 DNA: TGTGCCAGCAGCCGAGCGGACAGCCAAGAGACCCAGTACTTC; CDR3 protein: CASSRADSQETQYF
clone size: .; J gene: TRBJ1-5; V gene: TRBV28; CDR3 length: 15; D gene: .; CDR3 DNA: TGTGCCAGCAGTCCATCGGTACAGGTTAATCAGCCCCAGCATTTT; CDR3 protein: CASSPSVQVNQPQHF
clone size: .; J gene: TRBJ2-7; V gene: TRBV28; CDR3 length: 14; D gene: .; CDR3 DNA: TGTGCCAGCGGCTGGATTTTCAACCCGTACGAGCAGTACTTC; CDR3 protein: CASGWIFNPYEQYF
clone size: .; J gene: TRBJ1-1; V gene: TRBV19; CDR3 length: 12; D gene: .; CDR3 DNA: TGTGCCAGCAAGGGGTTTGGCACTGAAGCTTTCTTT; CDR3 protein: CASKGFGTEAFF
clone size: .; J gene: TRBJ2-2; V gene: TRBV9; CDR3 length: 17; D gene: TRBD2; CDR3 DNA: TGTGCCAGCACCCGAGGGGCGGGAGGGCCGAACACCGGGGAGCTGTTTTTT; CDR3 protein: CASTRGAGGPNTGELFF
clone size: once; J gene: TRBJ2-2; V gene: TRBV5-1; CDR3 length: 15; D gene: .; CDR3 DNA: TGCGCCACCGAAAGCGGAGACGCGAACACCGGGGAGCTGTTTTTT; CDR3 protein: CATESGDANTGELFF
clone size: .; J gene: TRBJ2-5; V gene: TRBV10-2; CDR3 length: 14; D gene: TRBD1; CDR3 DNA: TGCGCCAGCAGTGTGACAGGGGTGAGGGAGACCCAGTACTTC; CDR3 protein: CASSVTGVRETQYF
clone size: few; J gene: TRBJ2-7; V gene: TRBV29-1; CDR3 length: 13; D gene: TRBD1; CDR3 DNA: TGCAGCGTTGAACGGCAGGGGGCCGACGAGCAGTACTTC; CDR3 protein: CSVERQGADEQYF
clone size: .; J gene: TRBJ1-3; V gene: TRBV2; CDR3 length: 15; D gene: .; CDR3 DNA: TGTGCCAGCACTCTAAACCGGGGTTCTGGAAACACCATATATTTT; CDR3 protein: CASTLNRGSGNTIYF
clone size: .; J gene: TRBJ1-2; V gene: TRBV7-9; CDR3 length: 12; D gene: .; CDR3 DNA: TGTGCCAGCAGCTTAGACGAGTATGGCTACACCTTC; CDR3 protein: CASSLDEYGYTF
clone size: .; J gene: TRBJ2-7; V gene: TRBV2; CDR3 length: 12; D gene: .; CDR3 DNA: TGTGCCAGCAGGTGGGACGAAACCCTGGGGTACTTC; CDR3 protein: CASRWDETLGYF
clone size: .; J gene: TRBJ2-2; V gene: TRBV2; CDR3 length: 16; D gene: .; CDR3 DNA: TGTGCCAGCAGTGAAACTAGGTTTAAGGCGATCGGGGAGCTGTTTTTT; CDR3 protein: CASSETRFKAIGELFF
clone size: .; J gene: TRBJ2-3; V gene: TRBV10-1; CDR3 length: 16; D gene: .; CDR3 DNA: TGCGCCAGCAGTGAGGGTGGCGGGCTGAGCACAGATACGCAGTATTTT; CDR3 protein: CASSEGGGLSTDTQYF
clone size: .; J gene: TRBJ2-1; V gene: TRBV30; CDR3 length: 14; D gene: .; CDR3 DNA: TGTGCCTGGAGTGTCTCCCTAGCCCACAATGAGCAGTTCTTC; CDR3 protein: CAWSVSLAHNEQFF